This entry features one T cell receptor beta chain sequence. These data come from a study of blood T cell repertoires in COVID-19. Study in general: The United States, Italy and Spain provided the acute and convalescent COVID-19 samples.

The CDR3 totals 14 residues. Germline values: CDR1 SGHTA, CDR2 FQGNSA. Trimming removed 2 bases from V and 4 bases from J, with 11 bases in between. The data were produced by immunoSEQ multiplex PCR, yet TCRdb's version contains in-frame clones alone and is incomplete. Here the sample spans around 74,000 clones, around 88% being singletons. The chain joins TRBV7-2 to TRBJ1-1; D gene ambiguous. This receptor was identified in a man aged 25 to 45 with acute or convalescent COVID-19. Sequences were obtained from peripheral blood. The CDR3 region is CASSLSTVFTEAFF. DNA for the CDR3: TGTGCCAGCAGCTTATCTACCGTGTTCACTGAAGCTTTCTTT. Filled out from reference TRBV7-2 and TRBJ1-1, the complete variable domain reads GAGVSQSPSNKVTEKGKDVELRCDPISGHTALYWYRQSLGQGLEFLIYFQGNSAPDKSGLPSDRFSAERTGGSVSTLTIQRTQQEDSAVYLCASSLSTVFTEAFFGQGTRLTVV.